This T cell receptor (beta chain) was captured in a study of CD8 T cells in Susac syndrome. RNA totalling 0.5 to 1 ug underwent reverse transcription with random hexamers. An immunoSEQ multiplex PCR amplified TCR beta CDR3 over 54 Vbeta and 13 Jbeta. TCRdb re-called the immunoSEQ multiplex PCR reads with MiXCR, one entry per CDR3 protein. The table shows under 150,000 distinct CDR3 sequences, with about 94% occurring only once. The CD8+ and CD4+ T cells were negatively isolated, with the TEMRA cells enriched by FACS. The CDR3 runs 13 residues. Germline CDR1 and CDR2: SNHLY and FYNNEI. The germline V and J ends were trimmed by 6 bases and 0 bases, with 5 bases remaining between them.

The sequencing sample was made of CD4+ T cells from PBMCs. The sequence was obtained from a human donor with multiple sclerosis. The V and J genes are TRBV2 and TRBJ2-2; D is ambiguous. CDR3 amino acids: CASRPTNTGELFF. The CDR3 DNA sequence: TGTGCCAGCAGACCCACGAACACCGGGGAGCTGTTTTTT.